The rows below give T cell receptor beta chains drawn from one sample of a study of OX40 agonist ivuxolimab in advanced cancers. Using immunoSEQ multiplex PCR, the repertoire was profiled, and TCRdb retains in-frame clones only, with some absent. Here the sample spans about 67,000 clones, roughly 82% being singletons. The sample was CD4+ or CD8+ T cells sorted from blood, taken in a trial of the OX40 agonist ivuxolimab. The receptors derive from an adult with an advanced solid tumor such as melanoma, head and neck, liver or kidney cancer. Both conserved end residues are part of each CDR3. D genes are given only for firm matches. Clone size, where shown, is once, few, many, or a class for clones that have expanded.

V	size	D	J	DNA	CDR3
TRBV29-1	-	-	TRBJ2-5	TGCAGCGTTGAGTCGGGGACGGTTACAGAGACCCAGTACTTC	CSVESGTVTETQYF
TRBV15	-	-	TRBJ1-4	TGTGCCACCAGCAGGGGAGATGAAAAACTGTTTTTT	CATSRGDEKLFF
TRBV5-1	-	-	TRBJ1-3	TGCGCCAGCAGCTTGCGCCCTGGGGCCTCTGGAAACACCATATATTTT	CASSLRPGASGNTIYF
TRBV5-6	-	-	TRBJ1-5	TGTGCCAGCAGCTTGGGACAGGTCAGCAATCAGCCCCAGCATTTT	CASSLGQVSNQPQHF
TRBV2	-	TRBD1	TRBJ1-2	TGTGCCAGCAGGGCTCCCAACTACCTCGACAGGGGTGGCTATGGCTACACCTTC	CASRAPNYLDRGGYGYTF
TRBV4-3	-	TRBD2	TRBJ2-7	TGCGCCAGCAGCCAATACACCGGGACTAGCGGGTACGAGCAGTACTTC	CASSQYTGTSGYEQYF
TRBV19	-	-	TRBJ2-3	TGTGCCAGTAGTATGCTAGCGACCACAGATACGCAGTATTTT	CASSMLATTDTQYF
TRBV28	-	-	TRBJ2-7	TGTGCCACAACGCCTGGGCATATGACCTACGAGCAGTACTTC	CATTPGHMTYEQYF
TRBV6-5	-	TRBD2	TRBJ2-1	TGTGCCAGCAGTCCCCTAGGGCGGGGGTACAATGAGCAGTTCTTC	CASSPLGRGYNEQFF
TRBV19	once	-	TRBJ1-1	TGTGCCAGTAGTATAGGGCTGGGCACTGAAGCTTTCTTT	CASSIGLGTEAFF
TRBV7-2	-	TRBD2	TRBJ2-1	TGTGCCAGCAGCTTTCTAGCGGGGGGAGCGGGTGAGCAGTTCTTC	CASSFLAGGAGEQFF
TRBV27	-	TRBD1	TRBJ1-2	TGTGCCAGCAGTTTCACAGGGGGCGACGATTATGGCTACACCTTC	CASSFTGGDDYGYTF
TRBV4-3	-	TRBD2	TRBJ2-2	TGCGCCAGCAGCCAGGGCCCAGCGGGAGAGGGGACCGGGGAGCTGTTTTTT	CASSQGPAGEGTGELFF
TRBV4-2	few	TRBD1	TRBJ1-5	TGTGCCAGCAGCCAGGACAGGGTCTCTTCCCAGCCCCAGCATTTT	CASSQDRVSSQPQHF
TRBV5-4	-	TRBD1	TRBJ2-7	TGTGCCAGCAGCTTGGGGACAGGGGATTCCTACGAGCAGTACTTC	CASSLGTGDSYEQYF
TRBV19	once	TRBD1	TRBJ1-2	TGTGCCAGTAGTTTATCCAGGGGGCAGGAGGGCTACACCTTC	CASSLSRGQEGYTF
TRBV10-3	-	-	TRBJ2-2	TGTGCCATCAGGGCCGGGACATCAGACGGGGAGCTGTTTTTT	CAIRAGTSDGELFF
TRBV9	-	-	TRBJ1-3	TGTGCCAGCAGCGTAGGGGGACTTACTTCCTCTGGAAACACCATATATTTT	CASSVGGLTSSGNTIYF
TRBV30	-	TRBD1	TRBJ1-1	TGTGCCTGGAGCGTGGGACAGGGGAACACTGAAGCTTTCTTT	CAWSVGQGNTEAFF
TRBV7-2	-	-	TRBJ2-2	TGTGCCAGCACCTTAACGTCGGGGAGGCTGTTTTTT	CASTLTSGRLFF
TRBV15	-	-	TRBJ1-4	TGTGCCACCAGCGATAGGGTGGGTTCGGCTAATGAAAAACTGTTTTTT	CATSDRVGSANEKLFF
TRBV19	-	TRBD1	TRBJ2-2	TGTGCCAGTAGTGGGACAGGGGAAACCGGGGAGCTGTTTTTT	CASSGTGETGELFF
TRBV6-5	-	-	TRBJ1-3	TGTGCCAGTGGGTTATCTGGAAACACCATATATTTT	CASGLSGNTIYF
TRBV4-1	-	-	TRBJ2-5	TGCGCCAGCAAGCAAGAGACCCAGTACTTC	CASKQETQYF
TRBV6-5	-	-	TRBJ1-2	TGTGCCAGCAGCTTTAACACAGTTAACTATGGCTACACCTTC	CASSFNTVNYGYTF
TRBV5-5	-	-	TRBJ2-2	TGTGCCAGCAGCTGGGGGACGGCCACCGGGGAGCTGTTTTTT	CASSWGTATGELFF
TRBV5-8	-	-	TRBJ1-2	TGTGCCAGCAGCCCCCCCACAGGGCAAGGTGGCTACACCTTC	CASSPPTGQGGYTF
TRBV7-2	-	TRBD1	TRBJ1-4	TGTGCCAGCAGCTTACACGTGACAGGGGGGGAAAAACTGTTTTTT	CASSLHVTGGEKLFF
TRBV11-3	-	-	TRBJ1-1	TGTGCCAGCAGCTTAGATGCGGGGGTCGACACTGAAGCTTTCTTT	CASSLDAGVDTEAFF
TRBV4-1	-	TRBD2	TRBJ2-7	TGCGCCAGCAGCCAAGGAGGGCTAGCGGGTATATTAGGAGATCCGTACTTC	CASSQGGLAGILGDPYF
TRBV5-1	-	TRBD2	TRBJ2-2	TGCGCCAGCAGCTTGGCGCGGGGGTACACCGGGGAGCTGTTTTTT	CASSLARGYTGELFF
TRBV25-1	-	-	TRBJ1-2	TGTGCCACCAAGGGGGGGCGCATAGATGGCTACACCTTC	CATKGGRIDGYTF
TRBV19	-	TRBD2	TRBJ2-1	TGTGCCAGTAGTAGTCAGGGACTAGCGGGGCCAAACGAGTTCTTC	CASSSQGLAGPNEFF
TRBV5-1	few	TRBD1	TRBJ2-7	TGCGCCAGCAGCTTGGATCAGGGGGCTTACGAGCAGTACTTC	CASSLDQGAYEQYF
TRBV4-3	-	-	TRBJ2-5	TGCGCCAGCAGCCAAGACATGGAGACCCAGTACTTC	CASSQDMETQYF
TRBV5-1	-	-	TRBJ1-3	TGCGCCAGCAGCGCCGCATACTCCACAAGATCCTCTGGAAACACCATATATTTT	CASSAAYSTRSSGNTIYF